The 12 T cell receptor delta chains below come from one sample, sequenced in a study of gamma-delta T cells after stem cell transplantation. TCRdb applied CATT to the RT-PCR reads for clone calling. The table includes about 1,100 delta-chain clones, around 13% detected once. The specimen was gamma-delta T cells. The origin of the receptors is a human donor. It is not recorded whose cells these are; they may come from a transplant donor.

On this clone: With a much larger clone just one base away, this may be a read error. Other nucleotide sequences in the sample specify the same CDR3. The chain uses TRDV2 and TRDJ1, with D perhaps matching TRDD3 (6 bases). CDR1 and CDR2 from the germline V gene are GEAIGNYY and EKD. The CDR3 length is 15 residues. DNA of the CDR3: TGTGCCTGCGACACCGTGGGGGGACCCACCGATAAACTCATCTTT. Translating it yields CACDTVGGPTDKLIF.

As to this clone: A much larger clonotype is one base distant, so this may be a read error. This chain uses TRDV2 with TRDJ1; D might be TRDD3 (5 bases). V dropped 3 bases and J dropped 0 bases, with 16 bases sitting between them. The CDR3 runs 16 residues. Germline V gene sequence: CDR1 GEAIGNYY, CDR2 EKD. CDR3: CACDSLPGTYTDKLIF. In DNA, the CDR3 is TGTGCCTGTGACTCTTTACCGGGGACATACACCGATAAACTCATCTTT.

This clone is medium-sized in the sample. The rearrangement joins TRDV2 to TRDJ1; 12 bases match TRDD3. J was trimmed by 0 bases and V by 1 base; bases with no gene match: 14. Germline CDR1 and CDR2: GEAIGNYY and EKD. This CDR3 contains 20 residues. The CDR3 reads CACDTLSTGGYRSYTDKLIF. The CDR3 nucleotides are TGTGCCTGTGACACACTAAGTACTGGGGGATACCGATCGTACACCGATAAACTCATCTTT.

By sample share, this clone is medium-sized. V gene TRDV1 combines with J gene TRDJ1, with TRDD3 matching over 12 bases. Looked up from germline, CDR1 is TSWWSYY and CDR2 is QGS. This CDR3 spans 20 amino acids. V lost 0 bases, J lost 2 bases, and 13 bases stayed unmatched. The CDR3 nucleotides read TGTGCTCTTGGGGAACTATGGGACTGGGGGATACCGGAGGGGACCGATAAACTCATCTTT. It specifies CALGELWDWGIPEGTDKLIF.

In its sample, this clone ranks as medium-sized. This chain joins TRDV2 and TRDJ1; perhaps TRDD3 as D (6 bases). Trimming shortened V by 0 bases and J by 0 bases, and 13 bases separated the two germline ends. From germline, CDR1 is GEAIGNYY and CDR2 EKD. The CDR3 is 16 residues long. CDR3 DNA: TGTGCCTGTGACACCGTGGGGATCCCGAACACCGATAAACTCATCTTT. Translating it yields CACDTVGIPNTDKLIF.

This clone has a handful of counts. With a far larger clone one base away, a read error is the likely cause. As DNA, the CDR3 is TGTGCCCGTGACACCCTCCCCGTGGGGGATTACACCGATAAACTCATCTTT. Translation: CARDTLPVGDYTDKLIF. The genes are TRDV2 and TRDJ1; 8 nucleotides align to TRDD3. The CDR3 totals 17 residues. Germline V gene sequence: CDR1 GEAIGNYY, CDR2 EKD.

This clone is labeled as medium-sized (0.01 to 0.1%). This chain uses TRDV2 with TRDJ1; 7 bases fit TRDD3. This CDR3 spans 17 amino acids. Germline V gives CDR1 GEAIGNYY, CDR2 EKD. V was pared by 0 bases and J by 1 base, with 10 bases of the junction left unmatched. The CDR3 loop is CACDTVGSGGSTDKLIF. CDR3 DNA: TGTGCCTGTGACACCGTAGGTTCTGGGGGGTCCACCGATAAACTCATCTTT.

On this clone itself: This sequence is one base from a far larger clone and is likely a read error. Other DNA variants within this sample encode the same CDR3. The CDR3 spells CAFSGDNHTDKLIF. CDR3 nucleotide sequence: TGTGCCTTCAGTGGGGATAACCACACCGATAAACTCATCTTT. The chain combines TRDV3 with TRDJ1; TRDD3 agrees at 7 bases. The germline V gene encodes CDR1 TVYSNPD and CDR2 GDNSRS (reference sequence). The CDR3 is 14 amino acids. V shed 3 bases, J shed 0 bases, and the junction held 7 bases outside the gene matches.

Comments on this clone: Given a far larger clone just one base away, this is likely a sequencing read error. This sample includes further DNA sequences coding for the same CDR3. The chain combines TRDV1 with TRDJ1, with 9 bases matching TRDD3. V lost 3 bases to trimming and J lost 0 bases; unmatched junction nucleotides: 35. The CDR3 is 26 amino acids. From germline, CDR1 is TSWWSYY and CDR2 QGS. In DNA, the CDR3 is TGTGCTCTTGGGGAGCCCCGCCGGCTTCCCTACGTTTGGAGTACCTGGGGGATTCTGTACACCGATAAACTCATCTTT. Encoded protein: CALGEPRRLPYVWSTWGILYTDKLIF.

The chain employs TRDV1 and TRDJ1, with a tentative D call TRDD3 (6 bases). CDR1 is TSWWSYY, CDR2 QGS, per germline. V lost 1 base and J lost 3, with 21 bases in between. This CDR3 has 18 amino acids. The CDR3 nucleotides read TGTGCTCTTGGGGAACCTCATGGCGAGGGGGGAACCCCCGATAAACTCATCTTT. This codes for CALGEPHGEGGTPDKLIF.

By frequency in the sample, this clone is medium-sized. The rearrangement links TRDV2 to TRDJ3; the D gene is possibly TRDD3 (5 bases). With 2 bases removed from V and 0 bases from J, the gap between germline ends came to 10 bases. The CDR3 covers 17 residues. The germline gives CDR1 GEAIGNYY, CDR2 EKD. The CDR3 loop is CACDSTGSSWDTRQMFF. The CDR3 DNA sequence: TGTGCCTGTGACAGTACTGGAAGCTCCTGGGACACCCGACAGATGTTTTTC.

By its share, this clone is medium-sized. The chain joins TRDV2 to TRDJ1; D not resolved. The CDR3 sequence is 16 residues long. Trimming removed 3 bases at V and 1 base at J, with 17 bases between. Germline-derived CDR1 and CDR2 are GEAIGNYY and EKD. The CDR3 spells CACDFVTSRVTDKLIF. The CDR3 bases are TGTGCCTGTGACTTCGTCACCTCCAGGGTCACCGATAAACTCATCTTT.